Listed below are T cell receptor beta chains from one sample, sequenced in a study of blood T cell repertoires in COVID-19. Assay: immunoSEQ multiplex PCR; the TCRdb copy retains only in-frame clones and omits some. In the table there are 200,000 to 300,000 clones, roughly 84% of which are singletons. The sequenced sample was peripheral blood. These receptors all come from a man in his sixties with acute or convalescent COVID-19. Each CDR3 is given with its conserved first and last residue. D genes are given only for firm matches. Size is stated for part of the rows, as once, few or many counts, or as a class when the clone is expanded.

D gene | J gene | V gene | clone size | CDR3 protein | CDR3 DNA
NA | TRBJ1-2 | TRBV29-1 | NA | CSVDEGVNYGYTF | TGCAGCGTTGATGAAGGGGTGAACTATGGCTACACCTTC
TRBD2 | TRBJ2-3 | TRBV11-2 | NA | CASSLELASTDTQYF | TGTGCCAGCAGCTTAGAACTAGCGAGCACAGATACGCAGTATTTT
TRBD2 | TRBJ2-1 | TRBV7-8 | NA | CASTLRLAVFYNEQFF | TGTGCCAGCACCTTAAGACTAGCGGTATTTTACAATGAGCAGTTCTTC
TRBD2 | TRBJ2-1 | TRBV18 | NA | CASSLGGFGYNEQFF | TGTGCCAGCTCACTGGGGGGGTTCGGCTACAATGAGCAGTTCTTC
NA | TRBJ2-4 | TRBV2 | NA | CASSEERVGKNIQYF | TGTGCCAGCAGTGAGGAGCGGGTGGGCAAAAACATTCAGTACTTC
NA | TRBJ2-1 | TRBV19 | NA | CASSMAVGHNEQFF | TGTGCCAGTAGTATGGCGGTAGGCCACAATGAGCAGTTCTTC
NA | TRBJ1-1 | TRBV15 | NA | CATSSHGVGEAFF | TGTGCCACCAGCAGTCACGGGGTTGGTGAAGCTTTCTTT
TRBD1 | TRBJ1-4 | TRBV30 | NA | CAWSGGTGRDEKLFF | TGTGCCTGGAGCGGGGGGACAGGGCGGGATGAAAAACTGTTTTTT
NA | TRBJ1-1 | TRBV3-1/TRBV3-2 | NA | CASSQVGGNTEAFF | TGTGCCAGCAGCCAAGTGGGGGGGAACACTGAAGCTTTCTTT
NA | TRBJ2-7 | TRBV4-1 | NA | CASSPGWGRHEQYF | TGCGCCAGCAGCCCCGGTTGGGGCCGCCACGAGCAGTACTTC
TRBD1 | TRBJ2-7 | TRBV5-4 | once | CASSISPGTGFYEQYF | TGTGCCAGCAGCATCAGTCCCGGGACAGGGTTCTACGAGCAGTACTTC
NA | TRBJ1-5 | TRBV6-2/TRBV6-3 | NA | CASSYWTPLGQPQHF | TGTGCCAGCAGTTACTGGACTCCCTTAGGTCAGCCCCAGCATTTT
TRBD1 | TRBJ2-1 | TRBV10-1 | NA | CASSEDLGTGNHEQFF | TGCGCCAGCAGTGAGGACCTCGGGACAGGGAACCATGAGCAGTTCTTC
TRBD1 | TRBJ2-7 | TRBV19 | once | CASSNLPGQGGYEQYF | TGTGCCAGTAGTAACCTCCCGGGACAGGGGGGATACGAGCAGTACTTC
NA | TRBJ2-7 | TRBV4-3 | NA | CASSQDPARRSEQYF | TGCGCCAGCAGCCAAGATCCAGCCAGGCGAAGCGAGCAGTACTTC
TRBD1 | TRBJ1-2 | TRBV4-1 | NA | CASSPGQGNYGYTF | TGCGCCAGCAGCCCGGGACAGGGTAACTATGGCTACACCTTC
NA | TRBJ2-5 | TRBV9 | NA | CAGGETQYF | TGTGCTGGGGGGGAGACCCAGTACTTC
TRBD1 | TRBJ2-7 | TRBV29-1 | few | CSVVSGQGSYEQYF | TGCAGCGTTGTTTCTGGACAGGGTTCCTACGAGCAGTACTTC
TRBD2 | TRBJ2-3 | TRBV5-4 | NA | CASSLTSGRTDTQYF | TGTGCCAGCAGCTTGACTAGCGGGAGAACAGATACGCAGTATTTT
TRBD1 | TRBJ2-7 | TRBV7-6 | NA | CASSLTDRVKNEQYF | TGTGCCAGCAGCCTTACGGACAGGGTGAAAAACGAGCAGTACTTC
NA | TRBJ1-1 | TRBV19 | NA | CASRNREGTEAFF | TGTGCCAGTAGGAACAGGGAGGGGACTGAAGCTTTCTTT
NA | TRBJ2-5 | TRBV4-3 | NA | CASSQTPGLDEETQYF | TGCGCCAGCAGCCAAACCCCAGGGCTGGACGAAGAGACCCAGTACTTC
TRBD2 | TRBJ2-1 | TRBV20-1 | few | CSASGTSGISSYNEQFF | TGCAGTGCTAGTGGGACTAGCGGGATAAGCTCCTACAATGAGCAGTTCTTC
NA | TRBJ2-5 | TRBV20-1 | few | CSAPTQETQYF | TGCAGTGCTCCCACTCAAGAGACCCAGTACTTC
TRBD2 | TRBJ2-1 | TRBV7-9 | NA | CASSLALAGPNNEQFF | TGTGCCAGCAGCTTAGCCCTAGCGGGGCCTAACAATGAGCAGTTCTTC
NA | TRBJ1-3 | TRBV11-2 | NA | CASSPGTFYSGNTIYF | TGTGCCAGCAGCCCCGGGACTTTCTACTCTGGAAACACCATATATTTT
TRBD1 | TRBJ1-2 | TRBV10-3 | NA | CAISGQGAPGSGYTF | TGTGCCATCAGTGGACAGGGGGCGCCGGGAAGTGGCTACACCTTC
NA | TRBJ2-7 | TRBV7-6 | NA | CASSLWAGGGGEQYF | TGTGCCAGCAGCTTATGGGCTGGAGGGGGCGGCGAGCAGTACTTC
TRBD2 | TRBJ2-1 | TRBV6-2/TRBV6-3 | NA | CASSFWTSGYNEQFF | TGTGCCAGCAGTTTTTGGACTAGCGGTTACAATGAGCAGTTCTTC
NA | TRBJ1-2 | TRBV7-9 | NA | CASSPSGSGMGGYTF | TGTGCCAGCAGCCCATCGGGAAGCGGGATGGGAGGCTACACCTTC
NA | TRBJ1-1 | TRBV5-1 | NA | CASSPTGINMNTEAFF | TGCGCCAGCAGCCCCACAGGGATAAACATGAACACTGAAGCTTTCTTT
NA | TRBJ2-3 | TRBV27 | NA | CASSWDMGAQGTDTQYF | TGTGCCAGCAGCTGGGACATGGGGGCGCAGGGCACAGATACGCAGTATTTT
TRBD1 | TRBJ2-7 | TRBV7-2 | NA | CASSLGGTGVYEQYF | TGTGCCAGCAGCTTAGGGGGGACAGGGGTGTACGAGCAGTACTTC
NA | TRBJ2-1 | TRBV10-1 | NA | CASSDTTESYNEQFF | TGCGCCAGCAGTGACACGACTGAATCCTACAATGAGCAGTTCTTC
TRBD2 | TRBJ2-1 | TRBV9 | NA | CASSLGGRARNEQFF | TGTGCCAGCAGCTTGGGCGGGAGGGCCCGGAATGAGCAGTTCTTC
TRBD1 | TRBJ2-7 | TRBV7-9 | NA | CASSQHPGQGTYEQYF | TGTGCCAGCAGCCAGCACCCGGGACAGGGGACCTACGAGCAGTACTTC
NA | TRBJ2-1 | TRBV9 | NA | CASSPNEGPLYNEQFF | TGTGCCAGCAGCCCAAATGAGGGCCCCCTATACAATGAGCAGTTCTTC
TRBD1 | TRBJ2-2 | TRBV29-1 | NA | CSVGTGTRSGELFF | TGCAGCGTGGGGACAGGGACCCGATCCGGGGAGCTGTTTTTT
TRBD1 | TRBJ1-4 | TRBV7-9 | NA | CASSRGQWTTNEKLFF | TGTGCCAGCAGCCGGGGACAGTGGACAACTAATGAAAAACTGTTTTTT
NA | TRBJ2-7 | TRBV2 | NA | CASRRENYEQYF | TGTGCCAGCAGGAGGGAGAACTACGAGCAGTACTTC
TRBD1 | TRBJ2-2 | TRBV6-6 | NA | CASMKTGGNGELFF | TGTGCCAGCATGAAGACAGGGGGCAACGGGGAGCTGTTTTTT
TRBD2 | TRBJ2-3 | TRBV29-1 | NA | CSVESGTSTDTQYF | TGCAGCGTCGAAAGCGGGACTAGCACAGATACGCAGTATTTT
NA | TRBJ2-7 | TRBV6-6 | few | CASSKQSSSYEQYF | TGTGCCAGCAGTAAGCAATCAAGCTCCTACGAGCAGTACTTC
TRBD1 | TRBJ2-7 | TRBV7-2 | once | CASSSRQGGYEQYF | TGTGCCAGCAGCTCACGACAGGGGGGCTACGAGCAGTACTTC
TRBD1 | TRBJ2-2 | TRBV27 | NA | CASSPERTGGETGELFF | TGTGCCAGCAGTCCCGAGAGGACAGGGGGCGAGACCGGGGAGCTGTTTTTT
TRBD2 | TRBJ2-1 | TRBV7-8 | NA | CASSRGTSGGNEQFF | TGTGCCAGCAGCCGAGGGACTAGCGGGGGAAATGAGCAATTCTTC